These T cell receptor beta chains were read from a single sample in a study of shared clonotypes between healthy human individuals. Sequenced by immunoSEQ multiplex PCR; TCRdb stores in-frame clones only, minus some. In the table there are more than 2 million clones, around 95% of which are singletons. What was sequenced was naive CD4+ T cells sorted from blood. The receptors were gathered from a man aged 18 to 29 in good health. The CDR3 runs from the conserved cysteine through the conserved F or W. D genes are given only for firm matches. Part of the rows lack a size; the others show once, few, many or a class for expanded clones.

>-|TRBV7-9|TRBJ1-4|-
CASSSSGANNEKLFF
TGTGCCAGCAGCTCCTCAGGGGCTAATAATGAAAAACTGTTTTTT
>-|TRBV30|TRBJ2-1|TRBD2
CAWRSGTRVTSNEQFF
TGTGCCTGGAGGTCCGGGACTAGAGTTACCTCCAATGAGCAGTTCTTC
>-|TRBV4-1|TRBJ2-1|TRBD1
CASSHGPRDRRYNEQFF
TGCGCCAGCAGCCACGGCCCCCGGGACAGGAGATACAATGAGCAGTTCTTC
>-|TRBV28|TRBJ1-2|-
CASSAGGRGYGYTF
TGTGCCAGCAGTGCCGGGGGCAGGGGCTATGGCTACACCTTC
>-|TRBV2|TRBJ2-1|TRBD2
CASSGSGGRYNEQFF
TGTGCCAGCAGTGGTAGCGGGGGGAGATACAATGAGCAGTTCTTC
>-|TRBV30|TRBJ1-4|-
CAWSGQRGFNEKLFF
TGTGCCTGGAGTGGACAAAGGGGTTTCAATGAAAAACTGTTTTTT
>once|TRBV28|TRBJ2-7|-
CASSYTGTGSYEQYF
TGTGCCAGCAGTTACACCGGGACCGGGTCCTACGAGCAGTACTTC
>-|TRBV30|TRBJ2-5|-
CAWSVFETQYF
TGTGCCTGGAGTGTATTCGAGACCCAGTACTTC
>-|TRBV6-5|TRBJ2-7|-
CASSPLRESSYEQYF
TGTGCCAGCAGTCCCCTTCGGGAGAGCTCCTACGAGCAGTACTTC
>-|TRBV5-1|TRBJ2-1|-
CASSLKVNEQFF
TGCGCCAGCAGCTTGAAGGTGAATGAGCAGTTCTTC
>-|TRBV25-1|TRBJ1-1|-
CASSERGLAEAFF
TGTGCCAGCAGTGAAAGGGGGTTAGCTGAAGCTTTCTTT
>once|TRBV5-4|TRBJ2-3|-
CASSLPGGLATDTQYF
TGTGCCAGCAGCTTGCCCGGGGGGCTAGCCACAGATACGCAGTATTTT
>-|TRBV10-3|TRBJ2-7|TRBD2
CAIRPSGASSYEQYF
TGTGCCATCAGACCAAGCGGGGCGAGCTCCTACGAGCAGTACTTC
>-|TRBV9|TRBJ1-4|-
CASSVDWGYWDSEKLFF
TGTGCCAGCAGCGTAGATTGGGGGTACTGGGATAGTGAAAAACTGTTTTTT
>-|TRBV30|TRBJ2-7|-
CAWSGLAGASYEQYF
TGTGCCTGGAGTGGGCTCGCAGGGGCCTCCTACGAGCAGTACTTC
>few|TRBV7-2|TRBJ2-5|-
CASSLVGQETQYF
TGTGCCAGCAGCTTAGTAGGCCAAGAGACCCAGTACTTC
>-|TRBV29-1|TRBJ1-2|-
CSVEGAGGYTF
TGCAGCGTTGAGGGGGCAGGTGGCTACACCTTC
>-|TRBV6-1|TRBJ2-7|-
CASVAPGKVKYEQYF
TGTGCCAGCGTTGCCCCCGGAAAGGTCAAATACGAGCAGTACTTC
>-|TRBV6-6|TRBJ1-2|-
CASSYSHITYGYTF
TGTGCCAGCAGTTACTCGCACATAACCTATGGCTACACCTTC
>-|TRBV30|TRBJ2-7|-
CAWGNLEQYF
TGTGCCTGGGGGAACCTCGAGCAGTACTTC
>-|TRBV28|TRBJ1-6|-
CASSLGDSPLHF
TGTGCCAGCAGTTTGGGTGATTCACCCCTCCACTTT
>-|TRBV4-3|TRBJ2-2|-
CASSQGFRQGGTGELFF
TGCGCCAGCAGCCAAGGGTTCCGGCAGGGCGGCACCGGGGAGCTGTTTTTT
>-|TRBV9|TRBJ2-1|-
CASSVATDGIYNEQFF
TGTGCCAGCAGCGTAGCTACCGACGGGATCTACAATGAGCAGTTCTTC
>-|TRBV4-2|TRBJ2-5|-
CASSQEGVGTQYF
TGTGCCAGCAGCCAAGAAGGTGTGGGGACCCAGTACTTC
>-|TRBV7-2|TRBJ2-1|-
CASNEVLAGYNEQFF
TGTGCCAGCAACGAAGTGTTGGCGGGGTACAATGAGCAGTTCTTC
>-|TRBV13|TRBJ1-4|TRBD1
CASSSRDRDLANEKLFF
TGTGCCAGCAGCTCCCGGGACAGGGACTTGGCTAATGAAAAACTGTTTTTT
>-|TRBV7-9|TRBJ1-4|-
CASSLGLSTNEKLFF
TGTGCCAGCAGCTTAGGACTTTCGACTAATGAAAAACTGTTTTTT
>-|TRBV7-2|TRBJ1-5|-
CASSLVDSLNQPQHF
TGTGCCAGCAGCTTAGTGGACAGCCTTAATCAGCCCCAGCATTTT
>-|TRBV7-2|TRBJ2-5|TRBD2
CASSFRLAGGQETQYF
TGTGCCAGCAGCTTTAGACTAGCGGGGGGCCAAGAGACCCAGTACTTC
>-|TRBV6-5|TRBJ2-1|TRBD2
CASSYGSSGRYNEQFF
TGTGCCAGCAGTTACGGGTCTAGCGGGAGATACAATGAGCAGTTCTTC
>few|TRBV10-2|TRBJ2-7|TRBD2
CASSATSGSYEQYF
TGCGCCAGCAGCGCTACTAGCGGCAGCTACGAGCAGTACTTC
>-|TRBV28|TRBJ2-3|-
CASSWTPNTDTQYF
TGTGCCAGCAGCTGGACACCGAACACAGATACGCAGTATTTT
>-|TRBV5-1|TRBJ2-3|-
CASSISDTQYF
TGCGCCAGCAGCATATCAGATACGCAGTATTTT
>-|TRBV7-2|TRBJ1-2|TRBD1
CASSLARQTGGDGYTF
TGTGCCAGCAGCTTAGCCAGGCAGACAGGGGGAGATGGCTACACCTTC
>-|TRBV28|TRBJ1-2|TRBD1
CASKEGTEFFLGYTF
TGTGCCAGCAAGGAGGGGACAGAGTTTTTTTTAGGCTACACCTTC
>-|TRBV6-1|TRBJ2-1|-
CATTVYNEQFF
TGTGCCACGACAGTGTACAATGAGCAGTTCTTC
>-|TRBV2|TRBJ2-7|-
CASSKGGTGSYEQYF
TGTGCCAGCAGTAAGGGGGGGACAGGAAGTTACGAGCAGTACTTC
>once|TRBV5-4|TRBJ2-5|TRBD2
CASSLRSGRYQETQYF
TGTGCCAGCAGCTTGAGAAGCGGGAGGTACCAAGAGACCCAGTACTTC
>-|TRBV6-1|TRBJ2-7|-
CASSEGNPYEQYF
TGTGCCAGCAGTGAAGGCAATCCCTACGAGCAGTACTTC
>-|TRBV7-2|TRBJ2-1|TRBD1
CASSHIDRDGNEQFF
TGTGCCAGCAGCCACATTGACAGGGACGGGAATGAGCAGTTCTTC
>-|TRBV4-1|TRBJ2-7|-
CASSQASQGHEQYF
TGCGCCAGCAGCCAAGCGTCGCAAGGACACGAGCAGTACTTC
>-|TRBV6-5|TRBJ2-1|TRBD2
CASGDPGLGYNEQFF
TGTGCCAGCGGCGACCCGGGACTAGGGTACAATGAGCAGTTCTTC
>-|TRBV9|TRBJ2-1|TRBD1
CASSGGQSTYNEQFF
TGTGCCAGCAGCGGGGGACAGTCCACCTACAATGAGCAGTTCTTC
>-|TRBV6-6|TRBJ2-7|-
CASSYLLKEQYF
TGTGCCAGCAGTTACTTGCTAAAGGAGCAGTACTTC
>-|TRBV6-5|TRBJ1-4|-
CASSAGWVDEKLFF
TGTGCCAGCAGCGCAGGGTGGGTGGACGAAAAACTGTTTTTT
>-|TRBV12-5|TRBJ2-1|-
CASGPGRDNYNEQFF
TGTGCTAGTGGCCCCGGCCGGGACAACTACAATGAGCAGTTCTTC
>-|TRBV6-1|TRBJ2-3|TRBD1
CASSWTGGDTQYF
TGTGCCAGCAGTTGGACAGGGGGAGATACGCAGTATTTT
>-|TRBV27|TRBJ1-1|-
CASSLYRVGNTEAFF
TGTGCCAGCAGTTTATACAGGGTAGGGAACACTGAAGCTTTCTTT
>-|TRBV30|TRBJ2-3|TRBD2
CAWSGGGDTQYF
TGTGCCTGGAGTGGGGGGGGAGATACGCAGTATTTT